Shown below are 6 T cell receptor beta chains from a single sample sequenced in a study of cytomegalovirus exposure and HLA in healthy donors. With 60 Vbeta and 13 Jbeta primers, the PCR was carried out. Assay used: immunoSEQ multiplex PCR; TCRdb lists only in-frame clones, some missing. The repertoire holds 40,000 to 45,000 clones, with approximately 47% as singletons. Sequencing input: PBMCs. Receptors were obtained from a man aged 60 to 75 in good health and CMV-seronegative.

This clone occurred many times. The chain carries TRBV6-5 and TRBJ1-2; no clear D. CDR1 MNHEY and CDR2 SVGAGI come from the germline V gene. The CDR3 is made up of 15 amino acids. V lost 2 bases, J lost 4 bases, and 14 bases lay in between. CDR3 amino acids: CASSYLPVKLYGYTF. CDR3 in DNA: TGTGCCAGCAGTTACCTCCCCGTAAAGCTCTATGGCTACACCTTC.

The CDR3 loop reads CASSQDRRGAYEQYF. The CDR3 bases are TGTGCCAGCAGCCAAGATCGGCGGGGAGCCTACGAGCAGTACTTC. V usage is TRBV14 and J usage is TRBJ2-7; a weak D match, TRBD2 (6 bases). The V gene's germline CDR1 is SGHDN and CDR2 FVKESK. V lost 0 bases to trimming and J lost 2 bases, with 11 bases between them. The CDR3 consists of 15 residues.

V gene TRBV5-8 combines with J gene TRBJ2-1, with 7 bases lining up with TRBD1. The CDR3 is 15 amino acids. The J segment lost 8 bases and the V segment lost 4 bases, leaving 12 bases of the junction unmatched. CDR1 is SGHTS, CDR2 YDEGEE, per germline. The CDR3 DNA reads TGTGCCAGCAGCCCGCTTGACAGGGCGTTCGATGAGCAGTTCTTC. It yields the protein CASSPLDRAFDEQFF.

This chain links TRBV19 with TRBJ2-1, with TRBD2 identical over 9 bases. There are 14 residues in the CDR3. CDR1 and CDR2 (germline): LNHDA, SQIVND (reference sequence). V dropped 6 bases and J dropped 8; count of bases not matched to a gene: 8. CDR3 coding DNA: TGTGCCAGTAGGTTAGCGGGAGTGAATGATGAGCAGTTCTTC. The encoded protein is CASRLAGVNDEQFF.

The J gene is TRBJ2-3, the V gene TRBV30, with D possibly TRBD2 on 5 matching bases. Trimming took 0 bases from V and 2 from J, leaving 6 bases between them. Germline V gene sequence: CDR1 GTSNPN, CDR2 SVGIG (reference sequence). CDR3 length: 13 residues. CDR3 in amino acids: CAWSVRDTDTQYF. The DNA of the CDR3 is TGTGCCTGGAGTGTACGGGACACAGATACGCAGTATTTT. The complete variable domain, with remaining parts taken from reference TRBV30 and TRBJ2-3, reads SQTIHQWPATLVQPVGSPLSLECTVEGTSNPNLYWYRQAAGRGLQLLFYSVGIGQISSEVPQNLSASRPQDRQFILSSKKLLLSDSGFYLCAWSVRDTDTQYFGPGTRLTVL.

The V call is TRBV29-1, the J call TRBJ1-1; D perhaps matches TRBD1 (6 bases). This CDR3 spans 12 amino acids. The V gene's germline CDR1 is SQVTM and CDR2 ANQGSEA. Trimming took off 8 bases at V and 6 bases at J, with 16 bases between the two ends. The CDR3 spells CSIKQGWAEAFF. In nucleotides, the CDR3 is TGCAGCATCAAACAGGGTTGGGCTGAAGCTTTCTTT.